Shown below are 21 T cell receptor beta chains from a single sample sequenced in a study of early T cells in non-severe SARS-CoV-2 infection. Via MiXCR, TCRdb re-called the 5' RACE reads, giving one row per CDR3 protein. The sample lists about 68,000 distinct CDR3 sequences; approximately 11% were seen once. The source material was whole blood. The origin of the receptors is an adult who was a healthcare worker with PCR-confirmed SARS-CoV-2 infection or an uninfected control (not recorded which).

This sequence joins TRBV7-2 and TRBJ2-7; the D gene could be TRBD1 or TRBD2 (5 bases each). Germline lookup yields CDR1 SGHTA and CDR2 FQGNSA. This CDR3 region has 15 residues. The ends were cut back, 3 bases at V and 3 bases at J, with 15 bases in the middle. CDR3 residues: CASSFDGTGGYEQYF. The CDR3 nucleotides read TGTGCCAGCAGCTTCGATGGGACCGGTGGCTACGAGCAGTACTTC.

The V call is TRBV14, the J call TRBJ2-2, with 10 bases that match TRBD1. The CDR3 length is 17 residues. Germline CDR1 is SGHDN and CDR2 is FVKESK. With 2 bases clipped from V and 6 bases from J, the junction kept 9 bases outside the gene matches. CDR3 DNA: TGTGCCAGCAGCCAAAACTCCGGGACAGGGGCGGCCGGGGAGCTGTTTTTT. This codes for CASSQNSGTGAAGELFF.

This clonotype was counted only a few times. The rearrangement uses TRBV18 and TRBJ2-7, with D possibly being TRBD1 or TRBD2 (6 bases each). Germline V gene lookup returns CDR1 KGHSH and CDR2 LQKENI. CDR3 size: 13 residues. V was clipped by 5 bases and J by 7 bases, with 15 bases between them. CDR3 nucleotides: TGTGCCAGCTCAACGGGGGCTCCAAGTGAGCAGTACTTC. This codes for CASSTGAPSEQYF.

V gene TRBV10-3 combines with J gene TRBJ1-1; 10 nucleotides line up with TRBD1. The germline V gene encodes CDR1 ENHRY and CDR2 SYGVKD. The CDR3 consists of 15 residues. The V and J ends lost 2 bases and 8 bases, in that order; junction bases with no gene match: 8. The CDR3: CAISEREGTGEEAFF. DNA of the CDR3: TGTGCCATCAGTGAGAGAGAGGGGACAGGGGAAGAAGCTTTCTTT.

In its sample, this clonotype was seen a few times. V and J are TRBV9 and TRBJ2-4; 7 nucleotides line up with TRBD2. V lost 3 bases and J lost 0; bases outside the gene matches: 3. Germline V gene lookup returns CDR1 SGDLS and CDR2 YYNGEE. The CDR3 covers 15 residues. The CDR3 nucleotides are TGTGCCAGCAGCGCGGGGGGATTAGCCAAAAACATTCAGTACTTC. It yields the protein CASSAGGLAKNIQYF.

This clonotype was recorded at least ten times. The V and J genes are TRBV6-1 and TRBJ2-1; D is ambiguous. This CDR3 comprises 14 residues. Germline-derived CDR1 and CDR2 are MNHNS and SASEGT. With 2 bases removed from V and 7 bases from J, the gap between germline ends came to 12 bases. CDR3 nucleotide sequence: TGTGCCAGCAGTGAACCGGGCCTTAAAAATGAGCAGTTCTTC. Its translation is CASSEPGLKNEQFF.

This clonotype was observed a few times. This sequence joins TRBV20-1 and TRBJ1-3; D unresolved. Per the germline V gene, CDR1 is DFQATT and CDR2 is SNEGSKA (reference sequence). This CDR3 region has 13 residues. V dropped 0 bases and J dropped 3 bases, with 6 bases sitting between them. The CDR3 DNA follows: TGCAGTGCTAGAGATCTAAATGGAAACACCATATATTTT. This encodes CSARDLNGNTIYF.

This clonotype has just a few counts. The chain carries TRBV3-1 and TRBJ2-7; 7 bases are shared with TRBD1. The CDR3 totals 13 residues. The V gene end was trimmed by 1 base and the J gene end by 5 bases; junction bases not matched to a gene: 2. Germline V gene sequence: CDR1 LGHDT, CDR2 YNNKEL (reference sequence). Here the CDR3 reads CASSQVQGNEQYF. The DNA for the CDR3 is TGTGCCAGCAGCCAAGTACAGGGGAACGAGCAGTACTTC.

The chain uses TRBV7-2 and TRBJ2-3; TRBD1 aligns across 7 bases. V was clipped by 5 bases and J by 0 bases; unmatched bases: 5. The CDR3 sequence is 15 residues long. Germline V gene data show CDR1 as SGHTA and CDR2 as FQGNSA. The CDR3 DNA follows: TGTGCCAGCAGCCGGGACAGTGCAAGCACAGATACGCAGTATTTT. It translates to CASSRDSASTDTQYF.

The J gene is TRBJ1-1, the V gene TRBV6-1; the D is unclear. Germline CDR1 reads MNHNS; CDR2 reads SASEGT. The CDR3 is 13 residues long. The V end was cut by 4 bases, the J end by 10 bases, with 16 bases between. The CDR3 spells CASSARTGIRAFF. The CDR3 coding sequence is TGTGCCAGCAGTGCTCGGACCGGGATACGAGCTTTCTTT.

The CDR3 sequence is CASSIRDREAYGYTF. CDR3 DNA: TGTGCCAGCAGCATCCGGGACAGGGAAGCGTATGGCTACACCTTC. This chain links TRBV11-2 with TRBJ1-2; 9 bases are shared with TRBD1. Germline CDR1 and CDR2: SGHAT and FQNNGV. J lost 5 bases, V lost 5 bases, and 9 bases had no gene match. The CDR3 runs to 15 residues.

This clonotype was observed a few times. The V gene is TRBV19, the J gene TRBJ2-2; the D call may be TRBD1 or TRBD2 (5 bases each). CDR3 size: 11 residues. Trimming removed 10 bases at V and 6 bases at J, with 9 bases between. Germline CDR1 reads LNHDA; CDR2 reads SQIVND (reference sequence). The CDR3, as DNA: TGTGCCACCAGGGAGTCCGGGGAGCTGTTTTTT. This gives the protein CATRESGELFF.

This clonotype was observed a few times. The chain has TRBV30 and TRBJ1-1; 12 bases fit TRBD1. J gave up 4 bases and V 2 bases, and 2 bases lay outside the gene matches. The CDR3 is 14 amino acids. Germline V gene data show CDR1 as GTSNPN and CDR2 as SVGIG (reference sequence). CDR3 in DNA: TGTGCCTGGAGTTCGGGACAGGGGGCCACTGAAGCTTTCTTT. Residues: CAWSSGQGATEAFF.

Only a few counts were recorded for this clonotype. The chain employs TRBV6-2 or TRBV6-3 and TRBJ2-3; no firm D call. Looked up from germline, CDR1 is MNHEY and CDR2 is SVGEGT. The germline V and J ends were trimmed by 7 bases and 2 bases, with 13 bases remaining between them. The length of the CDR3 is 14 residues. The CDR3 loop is CASTPGVYTDTQYF. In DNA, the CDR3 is TGTGCCAGCACCCCTGGGGTCTACACAGATACGCAGTATTTT.

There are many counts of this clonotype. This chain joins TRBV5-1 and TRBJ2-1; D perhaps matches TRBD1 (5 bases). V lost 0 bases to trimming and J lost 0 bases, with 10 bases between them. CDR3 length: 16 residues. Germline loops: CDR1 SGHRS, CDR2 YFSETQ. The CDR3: CASSLGGRSSYNEQFF. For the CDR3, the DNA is TGCGCCAGCAGCTTGGGGGGCCGAAGCTCCTACAATGAGCAGTTCTTC.

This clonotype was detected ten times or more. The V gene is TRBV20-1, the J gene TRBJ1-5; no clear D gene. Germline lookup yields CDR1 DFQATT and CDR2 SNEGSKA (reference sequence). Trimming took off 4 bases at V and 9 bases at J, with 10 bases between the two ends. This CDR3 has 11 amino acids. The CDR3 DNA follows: TGCAGTGCTACCGCGGGGAGGCCCCAGCATTTT. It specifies CSATAGRPQHF.

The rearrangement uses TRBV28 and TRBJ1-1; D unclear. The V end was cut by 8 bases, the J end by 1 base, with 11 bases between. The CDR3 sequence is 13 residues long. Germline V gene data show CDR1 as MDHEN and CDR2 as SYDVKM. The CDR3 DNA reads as TGTGCCAGCTTGCTCCCAGGGAACACTGAAGCTTTCTTT. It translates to CASLLPGNTEAFF. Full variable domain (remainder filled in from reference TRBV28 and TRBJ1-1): DVKVTQSSRYLVKRTGEKVFLECVQDMDHENMFWYRQDPGLGLRLIYFSYDVKMKEKGDIPEGYSVSREKKERFSLILESASTNQTSMYLCASLLPGNTEAFFGQGTRLTVV.

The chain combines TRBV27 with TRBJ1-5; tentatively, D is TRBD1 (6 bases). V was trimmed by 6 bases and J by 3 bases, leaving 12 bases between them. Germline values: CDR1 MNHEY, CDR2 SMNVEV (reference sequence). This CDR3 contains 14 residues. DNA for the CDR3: TGTGCCAGCAGCAGTACAGGGTACAATCAGCCCCAGCATTTT. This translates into CASSSTGYNQPQHF.

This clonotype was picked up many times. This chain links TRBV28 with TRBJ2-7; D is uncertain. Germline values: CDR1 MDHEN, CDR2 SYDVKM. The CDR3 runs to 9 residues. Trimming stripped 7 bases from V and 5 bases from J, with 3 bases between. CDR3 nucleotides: TGTGCCAGCATCCACGAGCAGTACTTC. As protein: CASIHEQYF.

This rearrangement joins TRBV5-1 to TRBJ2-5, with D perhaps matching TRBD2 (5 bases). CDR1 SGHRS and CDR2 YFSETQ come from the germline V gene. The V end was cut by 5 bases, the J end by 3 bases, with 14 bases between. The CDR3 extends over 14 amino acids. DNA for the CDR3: TGCGCCAGCAGTGAGGGCAGGATCAAAGAGACCCAGTACTTC. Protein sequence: CASSEGRIKETQYF. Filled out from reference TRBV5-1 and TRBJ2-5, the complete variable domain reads KAGVTQTPRYLIKTRGQQVTLSCSPISGHRSVSWYQQTPGQGLQFLFEYFSETQRNKGNFPGRFSGRQFSNSRSEMNVSTLELGDSALYLCASSEGRIKETQYFGPGTRLLVL.

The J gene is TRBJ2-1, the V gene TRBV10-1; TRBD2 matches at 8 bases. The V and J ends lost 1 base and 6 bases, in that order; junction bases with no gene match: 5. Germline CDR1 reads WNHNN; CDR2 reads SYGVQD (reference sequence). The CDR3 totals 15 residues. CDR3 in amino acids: CASSEWSSGSNEQFF. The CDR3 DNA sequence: TGCGCCAGCAGTGAGTGGTCCAGCGGGAGCAATGAGCAGTTCTTC.